A single sample gave rise to the 27 T cell receptor beta chains below, sequenced in a study of T cells in localized non-small cell lung cancer. The method was immunoSEQ multiplex PCR; TCRdb's version includes in-frame clones alone and lacks a portion of them. The table has approximately 8,300 clones, over 85% seen once; the top ten hold around 2.2%. The sequences come from peripheral blood, collected before any cancer treatment. The receptor source for this set is a female donor aged 60 or older with stage II squamous cell lung carcinoma.

This chain links TRBV2 with TRBJ2-2; possibly TRBD1 for D (6 bases). Trimming removed 10 bases from V and 1 base from J, with 13 bases in between. CDR3 length: 14 amino acids. Germline CDR1 SNHLY, CDR2 FYNNEI. CDR3: CAIGTPRNTGELFF. The CDR3 DNA sequence: TGTGCCATCGGGACACCCAGGAACACCGGGGAGCTGTTTTTT. The full variable domain, with the rest looked up from reference TRBV2 and TRBJ2-2, is EPEVTQTPSHQVTQMGQEVILRCVPISNHLYFYWYRQILGQKVEFLVSFYNNEISEKSEIFDDQFSVERPDGSNFTLKIRSTKLEDSAMYFCAIGTPRNTGELFFGEGSRLTVL.

The chain employs TRBV30 and TRBJ1-3; the D is unclear. Germline V lookup: CDR1 GTSNPN, CDR2 SVGIG (reference sequence). The V end was cut by 0 bases, the J end by 0 bases, with 9 bases between. CDR3 size: 15 residues. The CDR3, as DNA: TGTGCCTGGAGTGTAGATAATCACTCTGGAAACACCATATATTTT. The encoded protein is CAWSVDNHSGNTIYF.

The chain uses TRBV25-1 and TRBJ2-2; possible D gene TRBD1, 5 bases. Germline CDR1 and CDR2: MGHDK and SYGVNS. The V end lost 4 bases, the J end lost 4 bases, and 13 bases lay between the germline ends. This CDR3 has 15 residues. In nucleotides, the CDR3 is TGTGCCAGCAGTGCGGACAATACACCCACCGGGGAGCTGTTTTTT. Residues: CASSADNTPTGELFF.

This clone has just one count. The chain recombines TRBV2 with TRBJ2-5, with D hard to call. V lost 3 bases and J 7 bases, leaving 9 bases between the germline ends. There are 12 residues in the CDR3. The germline gives CDR1 SNHLY, CDR2 FYNNEI. The CDR3 bases are TGTGCCAGCAGTGATGGTACTTCGACCCAGTACTTC. It yields the protein CASSDGTSTQYF.

The chain recombines TRBV5-1 with TRBJ1-1; D gene unclear. Germline V gives CDR1 SGHRS, CDR2 YFSETQ. V lost 4 bases and J lost 10, with 20 bases in between. This CDR3 spans 14 amino acids. This CDR3 reads CASSPNSETRRAFF. CDR3 DNA sequence: TGCGCCAGCAGCCCAAACTCCGAGACAAGGAGAGCTTTCTTT.

The rearrangement links TRBV6-1 to TRBJ2-1; possibly TRBD1 or TRBD2 for D (5 bases each). Trimming took off 5 bases at V and 7 bases at J, with 15 bases between the two ends. The CDR3 is 14 residues long. Germline CDR1 is MNHNS and CDR2 is SASEGT. The CDR3 loop is CASSIGTATNEQFF. The CDR3 bases are TGTGCCAGCAGTATAGGGACGGCCACTAATGAGCAGTTCTTC.

This clone has a handful of counts. The V call is TRBV27, the J call TRBJ2-7, with 9 bases matching TRBD1. This CDR3 spans 14 amino acids. V lost 6 bases, J lost 4 bases, and 7 bases stayed unmatched. CDR1 MNHEY and CDR2 SMNVEV come from the germline V gene (reference sequence). The CDR3 DNA follows: TGTGCCAGCAGCCAACAGGGGGCGAATTACGAGCAGTACTTC. Its protein is CASSQQGANYEQYF.

The rearrangement links TRBV5-6 to TRBJ2-7, with 9 bases that match TRBD2. V trimming: 4 bases; J trimming: 0 bases; junction bases outside the gene matches: 11. The CDR3 has 17 amino acids. The germline gives CDR1 SGHDT, CDR2 YYEEEE. The CDR3 DNA reads as TGTGCCAGCAGCGAAGGTCCGACTAGCGGTACCTCCTACGAGCAGTACGTC. Translation: CASSEGPTSGTSYEQYV.

The rearrangement links TRBV18 to TRBJ2-7, with TRBD2 identical over 12 bases. CDR1 and CDR2 from the germline V gene are KGHSH and LQKENI. J was trimmed by 3 bases and V by 0 bases; bases with no gene match: 0. There are 15 residues in the CDR3. The CDR3 region is CASSPPGLAGYEQYF. In DNA, the CDR3 is TGTGCCAGCTCACCACCGGGACTAGCGGGCTACGAGCAGTACTTC.

This clone has only a few counts. A junction boundary mismatches the germline segment, possibly from a read error. In DNA form, the CDR3 reads TGTGCCAGCAGCCCCCGACAGGGGGGCACTGAGGCTTTCTTT. Amino acid sequence: CASSPRQGGTEAFF. The rearrangement uses TRBV7-9 and TRBJ1-1; 9 positions agree with TRBD1. Per the germline V gene, CDR1 is SEHNR and CDR2 is FQNEAQ (reference sequence). The CDR3 totals 14 residues.

The rearrangement uses TRBV5-1 and TRBJ1-4; D not resolved. V was clipped by 0 bases and J by 3 bases, with 9 bases between them. Germline V gives CDR1 SGHRS, CDR2 YFSETQ. The CDR3 totals 15 residues. The CDR3 loop is CASSLAAAPNEKLFF. For the CDR3, the DNA is TGCGCCAGCAGCTTGGCCGCGGCACCTAATGAAAAACTGTTTTTT.

This clone was counted a single time. The chain links TRBV20-1 to TRBJ2-7; D is perhaps TRBD1 or TRBD2 (5 bases each). The germline V gene has CDR1 DFQATT and CDR2 SNEGSKA (reference sequence). The CDR3 consists of 11 residues. Deletions cut 3 bases from V and 7 bases from J, with 10 bases between. CDR3 protein: CSARGESEQYF. DNA for the CDR3: TGCAGTGCTAGGGGGGAAAGTGAGCAGTACTTC.

This chain connects TRBV10-1 to TRBJ1-1; 7 positions match TRBD1. The CDR3 consists of 13 residues. With 8 bases clipped from V and 3 bases from J, the junction kept 6 bases outside the gene matches. Germline-derived CDR1 and CDR2 are WNHNN and SYGVQD (reference sequence). The CDR3 here is CASSDRVDTEAFF. CDR3 nucleotides: TGCGCCAGCTCCGACAGGGTGGACACTGAAGCTTTCTTT.

This CDR3 is CASSPTGDLGLAIYF. In nucleotides, the CDR3 is TGCGCCAGCAGCCCCACAGGGGACCTGGGGTTGGCCATATATTTT. The V call is TRBV5-1, the J call TRBJ1-3; 7 bases agree with TRBD1. Trimming removed 4 bases from V and 11 bases from J; junction bases left unmatched: 15. Germline CDR1 SGHRS, CDR2 YFSETQ. The CDR3 consists of 15 residues.

The chain uses TRBV4-1 and TRBJ2-7; the match to TRBD2 covers 10 bases. The CDR3 sequence is 15 residues long. V trimming: 4 bases; J trimming: 6 bases; junction bases outside the gene matches: 9. Per germline, CDR1 MGHRA and CDR2 YSYEKL. CDR3 residues: CASSRGLAEFGEQYF. The CDR3 DNA reads TGCGCCAGCAGCCGAGGACTAGCGGAATTCGGCGAGCAGTACTTC.

This chain connects TRBV10-3 to TRBJ1-1; 8 bases fit TRBD1. Trimming removed 10 bases from V and 5 bases from J; junction bases left unmatched: 9. The CDR3 has 13 residues. CDR1 is ENHRY and CDR2 is SYGVKD in the germline V gene. The CDR3 coding sequence is TGTGCCACTGTGGGACAGGCTGGGACTGAAGCTTTCTTT. Translation: CATVGQAGTEAFF.

The chain couples TRBV5-4 to TRBJ2-3, with D perhaps TRBD2 (5 bases). Germline V gene data show CDR1 as SGHNT and CDR2 as YYREEE (reference sequence). This CDR3 region has 14 residues. The V end lost 0 bases, the J end lost 4 bases, and 9 bases lay between the germline ends. The DNA of the CDR3 is TGTGCCAGCAGCTTGGTAGCGATTCCAGATACGCAGTATTTT. Translating it yields CASSLVAIPDTQYF.

The chain combines TRBV18 with TRBJ1-1; D possibly corresponds to TRBD1 (5 bases). The CDR3 spans 15 residues. Germline loops: CDR1 KGHSH, CDR2 LQKENI. V shed 3 bases and J shed 7 bases, with 18 bases lying between them. CDR3 coding DNA: TGTGCCAGCTCACCGTCGGACCGGGGGGGAGGTGAAGCTTTCTTT. Translation: CASSPSDRGGGEAFF.

This clone has only one observation. The chain couples TRBV7-9 to TRBJ2-7; D is ambiguous. The germline V gene encodes CDR1 SEHNR and CDR2 FQNEAQ (reference sequence). Trimming cost V 5 bases and J 6 bases, with 11 bases left between them. The CDR3 is 12 amino acids. The chain's CDR3 is CASSIGAGEQYV. As DNA, the CDR3 is TGTGCCAGCAGCATCGGTGCCGGCGAGCAGTACGTC.

V and J are TRBV30 and TRBJ1-5; 7 nucleotides agree with TRBD1. V was pared by 8 bases and J by 7 bases, with 11 bases of the junction left unmatched. The germline V gene encodes CDR1 GTSNPN and CDR2 SVGIG (reference sequence). The CDR3 totals 13 residues. CDR3 loop: CALRQGPKQPQHF. CDR3 bases: TGTGCCCTGCGACAGGGTCCGAAACAGCCCCAGCATTTT. The complete variable domain, with remaining parts taken from reference TRBV30 and TRBJ1-5, reads SQTIHQWPATLVQPVGSPLSLECTVEGTSNPNLYWYRQAAGRGLQLLFYSVGIGQISSEVPQNLSASRPQDRQFILSSKKLLLSDSGFYLCALRQGPKQPQHFGDGTRLSIL.

The CDR3 region is CSVTLAGANTGELFF. The CDR3, as DNA: TGCAGCGTTACTCTAGCGGGGGCTAACACCGGGGAGCTGTTTTTT. The chain recombines TRBV29-1 with TRBJ2-2, with 10 bases fitting TRBD2. The CDR3 loop spans 15 amino acids. Germline V CDR1 and CDR2: SQVTM, ANQGSEA. V shed 5 bases, J shed 2 bases, and the junction held 5 bases outside the gene matches.

The rearrangement uses TRBV27 and TRBJ1-1; TRBD1 agrees at 7 bases. J was trimmed by 8 bases and V by 1 base; bases with no gene match: 7. This CDR3 has 14 residues. CDR1 is MNHEY, CDR2 SMNVEV, per germline (reference sequence). The CDR3 sequence: CASSLLGRGQEAFF. The DNA of the CDR3 is TGTGCCAGCAGTTTATTAGGGAGGGGGCAAGAAGCTTTCTTT.

This clone came up once. The J gene is TRBJ1-1, the V gene TRBV27; D remains unclear. The CDR3 covers 14 residues. V lost 3 bases and J lost 3, with 11 bases in between. CDR1 is MNHEY and CDR2 is SMNVEV in the germline V gene (reference sequence). The CDR3 DNA sequence: TGTGCCAGCAGTTTCGGCTTCGGAGACACTGAAGCTTTCTTT. Amino acid sequence: CASSFGFGDTEAFF.

This clone has a handful of counts. This sequence joins TRBV6-1 and TRBJ1-6, with TRBD1 identical over 7 bases. V gave up 9 bases and J gave up 7 bases; unmatched junction bases: 9. CDR3 length: 14 residues. Germline values: CDR1 MNHNS, CDR2 SASEGT. The CDR3 region has the DNA TGTGCCAGTAACCTGGACAGGTCGAATTCACCCCTCCACTTT. Amino acid sequence: CASNLDRSNSPLHF.

V usage is TRBV9 and J usage is TRBJ1-1; D possibly corresponds to TRBD1 (5 bases). Deletions cut 7 bases from V and 0 bases from J, with 16 bases between. Germline loops: CDR1 SGDLS, CDR2 YYNGEE. The CDR3 extends over 15 amino acids. As DNA, the CDR3 is TGTGCCAGCCGTCCAGGACATAGCCTGAACACTGAAGCTTTCTTT. Translation gives CASRPGHSLNTEAFF.

The V and J genes are TRBV5-1 and TRBJ2-1, with TRBD2 identical over 11 bases. The CDR3 is made up of 18 amino acids. The germline V gene has CDR1 SGHRS and CDR2 YFSETQ. Losses at the gene ends were 0 bases for V and 1 base for J; bases not matched to a gene: 6. The CDR3 region has the DNA TGCGCCAGCAGCTTGGCTGCGACTAGCGGGACTTCCTACAATGAGCAGTTCTTC. It encodes CASSLAATSGTSYNEQFF.

The chain is built from TRBV6-6 and TRBJ2-5; TRBD2 aligns across 7 bases. J gave up 5 bases and V 4 bases, and 7 bases lay outside the gene matches. CDR3 length equals 14 residues. The germline V gene encodes CDR1 MNHNY and CDR2 SVGAGI (reference sequence). The CDR3 DNA sequence: TGTGCCAGCAGTTTAGGTGGGAGGGTGGAGACCCAGTACTTC. Residues: CASSLGGRVETQYF.